Shown below are 18 T cell receptor beta chains from a single sample sequenced in a study of blood T cell repertoires in COVID-19 (dated by TCRdb to the early 2020s). The receptor library was made with the immunoSEQ multiplex PCR assay. This is the immuneACCESS table as TCRdb keeps it, with only in-frame sequences that have V and J called. A part of the clones is gone; compared with another copy, unresolved V genes explain less than half, and the rest is unexplained. Present in this sample are some 150,000 clones, around nine tenths of which were seen just once. The ten largest clones capture about 9.4% of the sample. The specimen sequenced was peripheral blood. These receptors came from a woman aged 45-59 years with active or convalescent COVID-19.

The chain carries TRBV18 and TRBJ1-1; TRBD1 matches 7 bases. The CDR3 is 12 amino acids. V lost 3 bases to trimming and J lost 7 bases; unmatched junction nucleotides: 2. The germline V gene has CDR1 KGHSH and CDR2 LQKENI. CDR3 protein: CASSPRDSEAFF. The DNA for the CDR3 is TGTGCCAGCTCACCCCGGGACAGTGAAGCTTTCTTT.

The gene calls are TRBV19 and TRBJ1-4, with 8 bases identical to TRBD1. The CDR3 has 14 amino acids. V was pared by 6 bases and J by 7 bases, with 7 bases of the junction left unmatched. CDR1 is LNHDA and CDR2 is SQIVND in the germline V gene (reference sequence). In DNA form, the CDR3 reads TGTGCCAGTAGCGGGACAGGAACAGGTGAAAAACTGTTTTTT. Its protein product is CASSGTGTGEKLFF.

The chain is built from TRBV6-2 or TRBV6-3 and TRBJ1-2; TRBD1 matches at 7 bases. V shed 4 bases, J shed 4 bases, and the junction held 12 bases outside the gene matches. CDR3 length: 16 residues. CDR1 and CDR2 from the germline V gene are MNHEY and SVGEGT. As DNA, the CDR3 is TGTGCCAGCAGTTGGGGCCTACTAAAGGGGGCCTATGGCTACACCTTC. It is translated as CASSWGLLKGAYGYTF.

The rearrangement joins TRBV27 to TRBJ2-7, with 9 positions matching TRBD2. The CDR3 totals 11 residues. The J segment lost 7 bases and the V segment lost 6 bases, leaving 1 base of the junction unmatched. The germline V gene encodes CDR1 MNHEY and CDR2 SMNVEV (reference sequence). CDR3 nucleotide sequence: TGTGCCAGCAGGACTAGCGGAGAGCAGTACTTC. It yields the protein CASRTSGEQYF.

The rearrangement uses TRBV6-2 or TRBV6-3 and TRBJ2-3; TRBD2 aligns across 11 bases. With 4 bases clipped from V and 2 bases from J, the junction kept 2 bases outside the gene matches. CDR3 length: 15 amino acids. The germline V gene has CDR1 MNHEY and CDR2 SVGEGT. This chain's CDR3 is CASSWGLADTDTQYF. In nucleotides, the CDR3 is TGTGCCAGCAGTTGGGGACTAGCGGACACAGATACGCAGTATTTT.

The chain links TRBV6-2 or TRBV6-3 to TRBJ1-6, with TRBD1 identical over 7 bases. V shed 4 bases, J shed 7 bases, and the junction held 13 bases outside the gene matches. Germline lookup yields CDR1 MNHEY and CDR2 SVGEGT. CDR3 length: 17 amino acids. The CDR3 DNA reads TGTGCCAGCAGTTTCTTGGGACAGAAGACCCGGAATTCACCCCTCCACTTT. This gives the protein CASSFLGQKTRNSPLHF.

The V gene is TRBV10-3, the J gene TRBJ2-1; 7 bases are a match to TRBD1. Trimming cost V 11 bases and J 7 bases; bases outside gene matches: 14. This CDR3 contains 14 residues. Per the germline V gene, CDR1 is ENHRY and CDR2 is SYGVKD. The CDR3 nucleotides are TGTGCCGTCGCCCCTGGGACAGTAGGAAATGAGCAGTTCTTC. It encodes CAVAPGTVGNEQFF.

The gene calls are TRBV9 and TRBJ1-3, with D tentatively TRBD1 (5 bases). V was clipped by 0 bases and J by 2 bases, with 12 bases between them. CDR3 length: 16 amino acids. Germline V gene data show CDR1 as SGDLS and CDR2 as YYNGEE. The CDR3 coding sequence is TGTGCCAGCAGCGTAGCTACGACAGTAACTGGAAACACCATATATTTT. Translation: CASSVATTVTGNTIYF.

This clone showed up just a few times. The V gene is TRBV11-2, the J gene TRBJ2-7, with D possibly matching TRBD2 (7 bases). Germline loops: CDR1 SGHAT, CDR2 FQNNGV. Trimming shortened V by 5 bases and J by 7 bases, and 15 bases separated the two germline ends. The CDR3 has 13 amino acids. The CDR3 sequence is CASSGGALWEQYF. The CDR3 DNA follows: TGTGCCAGCAGCGGGGGGGCCCTCTGGGAGCAGTACTTC.

The chain couples TRBV10-1 to TRBJ1-6; the D gene is possibly TRBD1 (6 bases). V was cut by 7 bases and J by 1 base, with 20 bases left in between. This CDR3 region has 18 residues. Germline CDR1 is WNHNN and CDR2 is SYGVQD (reference sequence). The CDR3 region has the DNA TGCGCCAGCATCACGCAGACACAGGGAGGGTCCTATAATTCACCCCTCCACTTT. This codes for CASITQTQGGSYNSPLHF.

The gene calls are TRBV4-1 and TRBJ2-1, with D possibly TRBD1 on 6 matching bases. The CDR3 runs to 16 residues. In germline, CDR1 is MGHRA, CDR2 YSYEKL. V shed 4 bases and J shed 0 bases, with 13 bases lying between them. CDR3 loop: CASSRSDSSSYNEQFF. In DNA form, the CDR3 reads TGCGCCAGCAGCCGGTCGGACAGTAGCTCCTACAATGAGCAGTTCTTC.

The gene calls are TRBV28 and TRBJ2-2; no clear D gene. CDR3 length equals 16 residues. V shed 3 bases and J shed 0 bases, with 11 bases lying between them. CDR1 and CDR2 from the germline V gene are MDHEN and SYDVKM. The CDR3 sequence: CASSFTAFANTGELFF. CDR3 bases: TGTGCCAGCAGTTTTACTGCCTTCGCGAACACCGGGGAGCTGTTTTTT.

The rearrangement joins TRBV19 to TRBJ1-5; TRBD1 agrees at 9 bases. J was trimmed by 1 base and V by 4 bases; bases with no gene match: 5. Germline CDR1 LNHDA, CDR2 SQIVND (reference sequence). CDR3 length equals 16 residues. CDR3 bases: TGTGCCAGTAGTAGGGAACAGGGGGCAAGCAATCAGCCCCAGCATTTT. Its translation is CASSREQGASNQPQHF.

This chain joins TRBV6-1 and TRBJ1-2, with a possible D match to TRBD1 (6 bases). V gave up 4 bases and J gave up 9 bases, with 24 bases separating them. CDR1 and CDR2 from the germline V gene are MNHNS and SASEGT. This CDR3 contains 16 residues. CDR3: CASSGSTGYNFLSYTF. CDR3 DNA: TGTGCCAGCAGTGGATCAACAGGGTACAACTTCCTAAGCTACACCTTC.

The genes are TRBV4-2 and TRBJ1-1; 8 bases map to TRBD1. Germline V CDR1 and CDR2: LGHNA, YNFKEQ. This CDR3 contains 15 residues. The V and J ends lost 1 base and 5 bases, in that order; junction bases with no gene match: 6. The CDR3 DNA sequence: TGTGCCAGCAGCCAAGGTTCACAGGGGGGTACTGAAGCTTTCTTT. Translation: CASSQGSQGGTEAFF.

This clone was picked up one time. V and J are TRBV9 and TRBJ2-6; no firm D call. The CDR3 loop spans 17 amino acids. The V end was cut by 7 bases, the J end by 2 bases, with 19 bases between. Per the germline V gene, CDR1 is SGDLS and CDR2 is YYNGEE. The CDR3 here is CASRLKPGGPGANVLTF. Here the CDR3 DNA reads TGTGCCAGCCGCCTTAAGCCAGGTGGCCCTGGGGCCAACGTCCTGACTTTC.

The V call is TRBV2, the J call TRBJ1-2; unclear D gene. Per the germline V gene, CDR1 is SNHLY and CDR2 is FYNNEI. The CDR3 is 13 amino acids. The V end was cut by 4 bases, the J end by 0 bases, with 6 bases between. The CDR3 DNA follows: TGTGCCAGCAGTGTCGAGTCTAACTATGGCTACACCTTC. This translates into CASSVESNYGYTF. Looking up the rest from reference TRBV2 and TRBJ1-2 gives the full variable domain: EPEVTQTPSHQVTQMGQEVILRCVPISNHLYFYWYRQILGQKVEFLVSFYNNEISEKSEIFDDQFSVERPDGSNFTLKIRSTKLEDSAMYFCASSVESNYGYTFGSGTRLTVV.

This clone was observed once. As DNA, the CDR3 is TGCGCCAGCAGCCAAGAACTAGCGGGAGGGCTCTACAATGAGCAGTTCTTC. Protein product: CASSQELAGGLYNEQFF. The chain has TRBV4-3 and TRBJ2-1; 13 nucleotides agree with TRBD2. The J segment lost 3 bases and the V segment lost 0 bases, leaving 2 bases of the junction unmatched. This CDR3 has 17 amino acids. The germline V gene has CDR1 LGHNA and CDR2 YSLEER.